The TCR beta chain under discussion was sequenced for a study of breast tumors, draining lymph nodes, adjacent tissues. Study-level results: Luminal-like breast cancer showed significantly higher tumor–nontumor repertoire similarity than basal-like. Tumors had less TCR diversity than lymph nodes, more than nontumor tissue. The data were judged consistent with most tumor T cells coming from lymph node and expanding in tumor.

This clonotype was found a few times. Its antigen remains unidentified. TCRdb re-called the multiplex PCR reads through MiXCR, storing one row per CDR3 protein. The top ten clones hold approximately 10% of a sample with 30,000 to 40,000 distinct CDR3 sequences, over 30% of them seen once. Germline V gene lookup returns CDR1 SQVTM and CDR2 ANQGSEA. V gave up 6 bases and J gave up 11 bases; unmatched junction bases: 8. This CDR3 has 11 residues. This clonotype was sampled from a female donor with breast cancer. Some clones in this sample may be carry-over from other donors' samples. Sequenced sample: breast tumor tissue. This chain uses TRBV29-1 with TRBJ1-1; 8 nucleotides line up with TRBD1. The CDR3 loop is CSVSQTGDAFF. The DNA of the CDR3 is TGCAGCGTCTCACAGACAGGGGATGCTTTCTTT.